A single sample is the source of the 20 T cell receptor beta chains below, sequenced in a study of neurological immune-mediated disorders. TCRdb reanalysed the 5' RACE reads using MiXCR and keeps one entry per CDR3 protein. This table has roughly 56,000 distinct CDR3 sequences, approximately 10% appearing once. Sample: PBMCs. The receptors were sampled from a man aged 55 to 70 in good health.

This clonotype was picked up many times. The V call is TRBV2, the J call TRBJ1-1, with TRBD1 matching over 7 bases. Per germline, CDR1 SNHLY and CDR2 FYNNEI. The CDR3 totals 13 residues. V trimming: 4 bases; J trimming: 3 bases; junction bases outside the gene matches: 2. The CDR3 spells CASSADRDTEAFF. In nucleotides, the CDR3 is TGTGCCAGCAGTGCCGACAGGGACACTGAAGCTTTCTTT.

The chain is built from TRBV3-1 and TRBJ1-1; TRBD1 matches at 8 bases. The CDR3 length is 14 residues. Germline V gene data show CDR1 as LGHDT and CDR2 as YNNKEL (reference sequence). J was trimmed by 3 bases and V by 5 bases; bases with no gene match: 5. The CDR3 coding sequence is TGTGCCAGCAGCTCACAGGGGGATCACACTGAAGCTTTCTTT. Its protein product is CASSSQGDHTEAFF.

This clonotype counts as medium-sized (0.01 to 0.1%). V gene TRBV4-3 combines with J gene TRBJ2-1; TRBD1 might be the D (5 bases). Trimming left V 0 bases short and J 0 bases short, with 9 bases between. Germline V lookup: CDR1 LGHNA, CDR2 YSLEER. The CDR3 covers 16 residues. The CDR3 loop is CASSQEGQGSYNEQFF. In DNA form, the CDR3 reads TGCGCCAGCAGCCAAGAAGGGCAGGGCTCCTACAATGAGCAGTTCTTC.

In the case of this clonotype: One base away lies a much larger clone, so this may be a sequencing read error. The V call is TRBV24-1, the J call TRBJ2-3; 7 nucleotides align to TRBD1. Germline V lookup: CDR1 KGHDR, CDR2 SFDVKD. The CDR3 has 12 residues. DNA for the CDR3: TGTACCACCTCCGACAGGGCAGATACGCAGTATTTT. Residues: CTTSDRADTQYF.

The V call is TRBV20-1, the J call TRBJ1-2; the D is unclear. V lost 0 bases and J lost 6, with 11 bases in between. CDR1 and CDR2 from the germline V gene are DFQATT and SNEGSKA (reference sequence). The CDR3 totals 13 residues. CDR3: CSARDGWADGYTF. The CDR3 nucleotides read TGCAGTGCTAGAGATGGGTGGGCAGATGGCTACACCTTC.

This clonotype appeared a few times. A much more abundant neighbour one base away suggests this may be a read error. The genes are TRBV12-3 or TRBV12-4 and TRBJ2-7, with 7 bases matching TRBD1. V was pared by 6 bases and J by 0 bases, with 11 bases of the junction left unmatched. The CDR3 is 16 amino acids. CDR3 sequence reads: CASSKSGQRYSYEQYF. For the CDR3, the DNA is TGTGCCAGCAGCAAGTCGGGACAGCGATACTCCTACGAGCAGTACTTC.

This clonotype was detected many times. The chain uses TRBV6-6 and TRBJ2-6; 8 bases line up with TRBD1. The V gene's germline CDR1 is MNHNY and CDR2 SVGAGI (reference sequence). V dropped 10 bases and J dropped 0; count of bases not matched to a gene: 8. This CDR3 is built from 16 residues. The DNA for the CDR3 is TGTGCCATCACGACAGGGGCCTACTCTGGGGCCAACGTCCTGACTTTC. Protein: CAITTGAYSGANVLTF.

Ten or more counts support this clonotype. This chain joins TRBV20-1 and TRBJ1-2, with no clear D. The germline gives CDR1 DFQATT, CDR2 SNEGSKA (reference sequence). The CDR3 contains 12 residues. V was shortened by 7 bases and J by 2 bases, with 11 bases between the two germline ends. The CDR3 protein is CSVYDINYGYTF. The CDR3 region has the DNA TGCAGTGTTTATGACATAAACTATGGCTACACCTTC.

This clonotype was observed many times. For the CDR3, the DNA is TGTGCCAGCAGCCCGGGACAGGGTATTCAAGAGACCCAGTACTTC. Amino acid sequence: CASSPGQGIQETQYF. The chain recombines TRBV12-3 or TRBV12-4 with TRBJ2-5; 9 bases fit TRBD1. Unmatched junction bases numbered 7, after V lost 6 bases and J lost 2 bases. CDR3 size: 15 residues.

This clonotype was counted many times. The rearrangement uses TRBV7-2 and TRBJ1-5, with D unclear. Germline V gene data show CDR1 as SGHTA and CDR2 as FQGNSA. The CDR3 sequence is 13 residues long. Trimming took off 5 bases at V and 8 bases at J, with 13 bases between the two ends. The CDR3 DNA reads TGTGCCAGCAGCCAGACACTTCAGGAGCCCCAGCATTTT. Protein product: CASSQTLQEPQHF.

A note on this clonotype: This may be a read error, as it is one base from a much larger clone. The V gene is TRBV29-1, the J gene TRBJ1-1, with a tentative D call TRBD1 (5 bases). From germline, CDR1 is SQVTM and CDR2 ANQGSEA. Trimming cost V 6 bases and J 0 bases, with 11 bases left between them. The CDR3 loop spans 13 amino acids. The CDR3 is CSVRQTMNTEAFF. The CDR3 bases are TGCAGCGTCCGACAGACGATGAACACTGAAGCTTTCTTT. Full variable domain (outside the CDR3, taken from reference TRBV29-1 and TRBJ1-1): SAVISQKPSRDICQRGTSLTIQCQVDSQVTMMFWYRQQPGQSLTLIATANQGSEATYESGFVIDKFPISRPNLTFSTLTVSNMSPEDSSIYLCSVRQTMNTEAFFGQGTRLTVV.

The table lists this clonotype with many counts. This chain joins TRBV3-1 and TRBJ2-2; D ambiguous. Germline CDR1 is LGHDT and CDR2 is YNNKEL (reference sequence). The CDR3 extends over 15 amino acids. The V end lost 4 bases, the J end lost 2 bases, and 11 bases lay between the germline ends. DNA for the CDR3: TGTGCCAGCAGCCGAAGTTCTGACAACACCGGGGAGCTGTTTTTT. Translated: CASSRSSDNTGELFF.

Ten or more counts support this clonotype. The V call is TRBV6-5, the J call TRBJ2-1; D is ambiguous. The CDR3 sequence is 15 residues long. Germline assignment: CDR1 MNHEY and CDR2 SVGAGI. V lost 2 bases and J lost 0, with 8 bases in between. The CDR3 nucleotides are TGTGCCAGCAGTTACGGTCCTAGCTCCTACAATGAGCAGTTCTTC. Translation gives CASSYGPSSYNEQFF.

This clonotype was seen many times. The DNA for the CDR3 is TGTGCCACCAGCAGAGATTTAGCGGGGGGGCGGGGAGATACGCAGTATTTT. Its translation is CATSRDLAGGRGDTQYF. This chain uses TRBV15 with TRBJ2-3; 11 bases line up with TRBD2. CDR1 and CDR2 (germline): LNHNV, YYDKDF (reference sequence). V shed 0 bases and J 5 bases; nucleotides not matched to a gene: 7. The CDR3 spans 17 residues. Filled out from reference TRBV15 and TRBJ2-3, the complete variable domain reads DAMVIQNPRYQVTQFGKPVTLSCSQTLNHNVMYWYQQKSSQAPKLLFHYYDKDFNNEADTPDNFQSRRPNTSFCFLDIRSPGLGDTAMYLCATSRDLAGGRGDTQYFGPGTRLTVL.

This clonotype was counted at least ten times. The chain carries TRBV6-5 and TRBJ2-1; 9 positions match TRBD1. V shed 5 bases, J shed 3 bases, and the junction held 2 bases outside the gene matches. The germline gives CDR1 MNHEY, CDR2 SVGAGI. CDR3 size: 14 residues. CDR3 region: CASSLGQGYNEQFF. CDR3 in DNA: TGTGCCAGCAGTCTGGGACAGGGCTACAATGAGCAGTTCTTC.

The sample holds many counts of this clonotype. The chain employs TRBV5-5 and TRBJ1-2, with 10 bases fitting TRBD1. The CDR3 is made up of 14 amino acids. The V segment lost 4 bases and the J segment 3 bases; nucleotides outside the gene matches: 3. Germline V gives CDR1 SGHKS, CDR2 YYEKEE (reference sequence). This CDR3 reads CASSPGTGDYGYTF. The CDR3 DNA follows: TGTGCCAGCAGCCCCGGGACAGGGGACTATGGCTACACCTTC.

This clonotype was counted at least ten times. The chain couples TRBV3-1 to TRBJ1-1, with TRBD1 as a possible D gene (5 bases). CDR3 length: 15 residues. Deletions cut 4 bases from V and 1 base from J, with 13 bases between. Germline assignment: CDR1 LGHDT and CDR2 YNNKEL (reference sequence). The CDR3: CASSPSGTPNTEAFF. In DNA form, the CDR3 reads TGTGCCAGCAGCCCATCCGGGACCCCGAACACTGAAGCTTTCTTT.

Remarks on this clonotype: This could be a read error, since a much larger clone is one nucleotide away. This chain uses TRBV25-1 with TRBJ1-1, with D perhaps matching TRBD1 (6 bases). Germline CDR1 MGHDK, CDR2 SYGVNS. The CDR3 contains 13 residues. This CDR3 is CSSSEWTETEAFF. DNA for the CDR3: TGTTCCAGCAGTGAATGGACAGAGACTGAAGCTTTCTTT.

This clonotype was seen at least ten times. The chain carries TRBV10-3 and TRBJ1-3; D unresolved. Trimming shortened V by 5 bases and J by 1 base, and 6 bases separated the two germline ends. The germline V gene has CDR1 ENHRY and CDR2 SYGVKD. CDR3 length: 13 amino acids. The CDR3 sequence: CAISPPSGNTIYF. The CDR3 DNA reads TGTGCCATCAGTCCCCCTTCTGGAAACACCATATATTTT.

This clonotype was detected ten times or more. The chain is built from TRBV5-5 and TRBJ2-5; D not resolved. V lost 7 bases to trimming and J lost 5 bases, with 12 bases between them. CDR1 is SGHKS, CDR2 YYEKEE, per germline (reference sequence). The length of the CDR3 is 12 residues. The CDR3 bases are TGTGCCAGCTCAACCCGTGGGGAGACCCAGTACTTC. Encoded protein: CASSTRGETQYF.